The 7 T cell receptor beta chains reported below all come from one sample, sequenced in a study of lymphopenia after photon versus proton radiotherapy. Data came from immunoSEQ multiplex PCR; TCRdb stores just in-frame clones and leaves some out. Among 40,000 to 55,000 clones listed, more than 85% were seen once. Material: peripheral blood, obtained from a patient treated with photon-based radiotherapy. Source of these receptors: a woman aged 40 to 50 with cholangiocarcinoma.

The chain employs TRBV30 and TRBJ1-5, with a weak D call TRBD1 (5 bases). Deletions cut 5 bases from V and 4 bases from J, with 12 bases between. The V gene's germline CDR1 is GTSNPN and CDR2 SVGIG (reference sequence). The CDR3 spans 13 residues. The CDR3 coding sequence is TGTGCCTGGGGGTTGGGGGGTAATCAGCCCCAGCATTTT. Protein sequence: CAWGLGGNQPQHF.

This clone has a single count. J is TRBJ2-1 and V is TRBV2, with 13 positions matching TRBD2. CDR1 SNHLY and CDR2 FYNNEI come from the germline V gene. The V and J ends lost 5 bases and 10 bases, in that order; junction bases with no gene match: 8. The CDR3 is made up of 15 amino acids. For the CDR3, the DNA is TGTGCCAGCAGTTTCGGACTAGCGGGAGTAGGGGAGCAGTTCTTC. Amino acid sequence: CASSFGLAGVGEQFF. The full variable domain, rest sourced from reference TRBV2 and TRBJ2-1, is EPEVTQTPSHQVTQMGQEVILRCVPISNHLYFYWYRQILGQKVEFLVSFYNNEISEKSEIFDDQFSVERPDGSNFTLKIRSTKLEDSAMYFCASSFGLAGVGEQFFGPGTRLTVL.

The gene calls are TRBV30 and TRBJ2-2; D ambiguous. Between the trimmed V and J ends, which lost 2 bases and 6 bases, there was a span of 4 bases. Germline V CDR1 and CDR2: GTSNPN, SVGIG (reference sequence). This CDR3 comprises 11 residues. The CDR3 DNA reads TGTGCCTGGAGTTACTCCGGGGAGCTGTTTTTT. Protein: CAWSYSGELFF.

This rearrangement joins TRBV28 to TRBJ2-7; 7 positions agree with TRBD1. The CDR3 consists of 15 residues. The V gene's germline CDR1 is MDHEN and CDR2 SYDVKM. The V gene end was trimmed by 3 bases and the J gene end by 2 bases; junction bases not matched to a gene: 7. This CDR3 is CASSFPRQGTYEQYF. The CDR3 nucleotides read TGTGCCAGCAGTTTTCCGAGACAGGGAACCTACGAGCAGTACTTC.

V usage is TRBV29-1 and J usage is TRBJ1-1, with a weak D call TRBD1 (5 bases). The V gene's germline CDR1 is SQVTM and CDR2 ANQGSEA. The V gene lost 7 bases and the J gene lost 11 bases, with 8 bases spanning the gap. The CDR3 extends over 8 amino acids. CDR3 DNA sequence: TGCAGCGGCGAGGGGGCTTTCTTT. It encodes CSGEGAFF.

The gene calls are TRBV20-1 and TRBJ2-5; D call uncertain. The CDR3 covers 11 residues. Germline-derived CDR1 and CDR2 are DFQATT and SNEGSKA (reference sequence). V was shortened by 8 bases and J by 1 base, with 8 bases between the two germline ends. In DNA form, the CDR3 reads TGCAGTACATCGATCCAAGAGACCCAGTACTTC. It specifies CSTSIQETQYF.

The chain carries TRBV30 and TRBJ1-2, with a weak D call TRBD1 (6 bases). Trimming removed 2 bases at V and 8 bases at J, with 21 bases between. Germline CDR1 GTSNPN, CDR2 SVGIG (reference sequence). The CDR3 sequence is 15 residues long. Here the CDR3 reads CAWSFPQGTLYGYTF. CDR3 bases: TGTGCCTGGAGTTTTCCCCAGGGGACCTTATACGGCTACACCTTC.